The rows below give T cell receptor beta chains drawn from one sample of a study of technical replicates of blood from a handful of donors. TCRdb keeps only in-frame clones here, not all; method: immunoSEQ multiplex PCR. The table lists 85,000 to 100,000 clones, 95% of them singletons. Sequencing input: T cells isolated from PBMCs. All receptors come from a human donor in good health. The CDR3 runs from the conserved cysteine through the conserved F or W. D genes are given only for firm matches. Clone size is given for some rows only: seen once, a few or many times, or a class if the clone is expanded.

>TRBJ2-7|.|.|TRBV29-1
TGCAGCGTTGGCTGGGCAGGGGCCTTCGAGCAGTACTTC
CSVGWAGAFEQYF
>TRBJ2-7|once|.|TRBV10-3
TGTGCCACCGAAAACAGGGTACCATCCTACGAGCAGTACTTC
CATENRVPSYEQYF
>TRBJ2-7|once|TRBD1|TRBV18
TGTGCCAGCTCACCAGGGATAATGGGACAGGGAAACGAGCAGTACTTC
CASSPGIMGQGNEQYF
>TRBJ1-2|.|.|TRBV20-1
TGCAGTGCTAGAGTTCGGGAGGGGGACACCTTC
CSARVREGDTF
>TRBJ1-5|.|.|TRBV30
TGTGCCTGGAGTACGGGTACGGTCAATCAGCCCCAGCATTTT
CAWSTGTVNQPQHF
>TRBJ2-5|.|TRBD1|TRBV6-6
TGTGCCAGCAGGGCAGGGGGACCCTACCAAGAGACCCAGTACTTC
CASRAGGPYQETQYF
>TRBJ1-6|.|.|TRBV9
TGTGCCAGCAGCTCCCGGGGGGGGGTTAATTCACCCCTCCACTTT
CASSSRGGVNSPLHF
>TRBJ1-1|.|.|TRBV7-3
TGTGCCAGCAGCTTAACAGAACAGGTTGAAGCTTTCTTT
CASSLTEQVEAFF
>TRBJ1-1|.|.|TRBV28
TGTGCCAGCACCGCTACCTCAGGGTGGGGGAACACTGAAGCTTTCTTT
CASTATSGWGNTEAFF
>TRBJ2-2|.|TRBD2|TRBV5-8
TGTGCCAGCAGCTTGACCCGGCCGGGACTAGCGGGGGGACCGACCGGGGAGCTGTTTTTT
CASSLTRPGLAGGPTGELFF
>TRBJ1-2|.|TRBD1|TRBV4-1
TGCGCCAGCAGCCAAGGCAACAGGGGGGCCCCAAACTATGGCTACACCTTC
CASSQGNRGAPNYGYTF
>TRBJ2-7|.|TRBD2|TRBV14
TGTGCCAGCAGCCAAGAACCGGGACTAGGGGCCTACGAGCAGTACTTC
CASSQEPGLGAYEQYF
>TRBJ2-1|.|.|TRBV29-1
TGCAGCGTTGTGATTTCTGTGGCGGGTATAACGCAGTTCTTC
CSVVISVAGITQFF
>TRBJ2-7|.|TRBD1|TRBV15
TGTGCCACCAGCCGCTCGTTTGGTGGACAGGGGAGAGGCGAGCAGTACTTC
CATSRSFGGQGRGEQYF
>TRBJ2-3|.|.|TRBV19
TGTGCCAGTAGTGGACTACCTCCCCCAGATACGCAGTATTTT
CASSGLPPPDTQYF
>TRBJ2-7|.|.|TRBV27
TGTGCCAGCAACCACCTCCAACTGTCGGGGAAGATTTACGAGCAGTACTTC
CASNHLQLSGKIYEQYF